The rows below give T cell receptor beta chains drawn from one sample of a study of type 1 regulatory T cells. No antigen has been identified for these receptors. TCRdb fed the reads into MiXCR, producing one record per CDR3 protein. The sample contains more than 60,000 distinct CDR3 sequences, 55% to 65% of which appear only once. What was sequenced was cultured non-Tr1 T cells, either the whole culture or a sorted T cell fraction (not recorded which). Every receptor here comes from a human donor in good health. CDR3s include the opening cysteine and the closing phenylalanine or tryptophan. D genes are given only for firm matches. The size entry is marked missing in some rows and otherwise reads once, few, many or a size class.

V,size,D,J,CDR3,DNA
TRBV9,NA,NA,TRBJ2-2,CASRYRANTGELFF,TGTGCCAGCCGGTACAGGGCGAACACCGGGGAGCTGTTTTTT
TRBV28,few,NA,TRBJ2-3,CASSFLYGQDGTDTQYF,TGTGCCAGCAGTTTTTTATACGGCCAGGACGGGACAGATACGCAGTATTTT
TRBV20-1,NA,TRBD2,TRBJ2-7,CSASPTSGATYEQYF,TGCAGTGCTTCCCCGACTAGCGGGGCAACCTACGAGCAGTACTTC
TRBV5-1,few,NA,TRBJ2-2,CASTSLADNTGELFF,TGCGCCAGCACTTCTCTGGCGGATAACACCGGGGAGCTGTTTTTT
TRBV7-8,NA,NA,TRBJ2-7,CASSLARGLPYEQYF,TGTGCCAGCAGCTTAGCTCGTGGTCTACCCTACGAGCAGTACTTC
TRBV20-1,NA,NA,TRBJ1-5,CSARDGPQPQHF,TGCAGTGCTAGAGATGGGCCTCAGCCCCAGCATTTT
TRBV18,NA,NA,TRBJ2-7,CASSRGAGANEQYF,TGTGCCAGCTCACGGGGGGCAGGGGCTAACGAGCAGTACTTC
TRBV7-9,NA,NA,TRBJ1-6,CASSLDGDGSPLHF,TGTGCCAGCAGCTTAGACGGGGATGGCTCACCCCTCCACTTT
TRBV20-1,NA,TRBD2,TRBJ2-5,CSAQRRSREIRETQYF,TGCAGTGCTCAACGCCGCTCGCGGGAGATTCGGGAGACCCAGTACTTC
TRBV20-1,NA,NA,TRBJ1-5,CSARRGGASNQPQHF,TGCAGTGCTAGAAGGGGGGGGGCCAGCAATCAGCCCCAGCATTTT
TRBV20-1,NA,NA,TRBJ1-6,CSAPDRESPLHF,TGCAGTGCTCCCGACCGGGAGTCACCCCTCCACTTT
TRBV3-1,NA,TRBD2,TRBJ2-3,CASSKGALAGVSDTQYF,TGTGCCAGCAGCAAAGGGGCACTAGCGGGGGTATCCGATACGCAGTATTTT
TRBV7-3,NA,TRBD1,TRBJ1-1,CASSPTRGEKAFF,TGTGCCAGCAGCCCCACCAGGGGGGAAAAAGCTTTCTTT
TRBV27,NA,TRBD2,TRBJ2-3,CASTRLATSTDTQYF,TGTGCCAGCACTAGACTAGCGACCAGCACAGATACGCAGTATTTT
TRBV20-1,NA,NA,TRBJ2-7,CSLWHHPYEQYF,TGCAGTCTCTGGCATCACCCTTACGAGCAGTACTTC
TRBV4-2,NA,NA,TRBJ2-7,CASSRTTGASRAREQYF,TGTGCCAGCAGTCGGACCACCGGGGCGTCCCGAGCGAGGGAGCAGTACTTC
TRBV5-4,NA,NA,TRBJ1-5,CASSSQGSNQPQHF,TGTGCCAGCAGCTCACAGGGTAGCAATCAGCCCCAGCATTTT
TRBV19,few,NA,TRBJ2-7,CASRKERNSYEQYF,TGTGCCAGTAGGAAGGAGAGAAACTCCTACGAGCAGTACTTC
TRBV12-3/TRBV12-4,NA,NA,TRBJ2-2,CASSWVTGELFF,TGTGCCAGCAGTTGGGTCACCGGGGAGCTGTTTTTT
TRBV2,once,NA,TRBJ2-5,CASSEGTAQETQYF,TGTGCCAGCAGCGAAGGGACGGCTCAAGAGACCCAGTACTTC
TRBV5-1,once,NA,TRBJ2-3,CASSSDRGSDTQYF,TGCGCCAGCAGCTCGGACAGAGGTTCAGATACGCAGTATTTT
TRBV7-2,NA,TRBD2,TRBJ2-1,CASSPRTSGFEQFF,TGTGCCAGCAGCCCGAGGACTAGCGGGTTTGAGCAGTTCTTC
TRBV18,NA,TRBD2,TRBJ2-1,CASSPTSGGRGEQFF,TGTGCCAGCTCACCAACTAGCGGAGGAAGGGGTGAGCAGTTCTTC
TRBV7-8,NA,TRBD2,TRBJ2-2,CASSLRAGGNTGELFF,TGTGCCAGCAGCTTACGGGCGGGAGGGAACACCGGGGAGCTGTTTTTT
TRBV15,NA,NA,TRBJ2-1,CATSREGSRVNEQFF,TGTGCCACCAGCAGAGAGGGGTCTCGAGTCAATGAGCAGTTCTTC
TRBV5-4,NA,NA,TRBJ2-4,CASSPDSSLAKNIQYF,TGTGCCAGCAGCCCCGACAGCTCTCTAGCCAAAAACATTCAGTACTTC
TRBV20-1,few,NA,TRBJ2-5,CSASPRQKYQETQYF,TGCAGTGCTAGTCCACGACAGAAGTACCAAGAGACCCAGTACTTC
TRBV18,once,TRBD1,TRBJ2-5,CASSAGTAQETQYF,TGTGCCAGCTCAGCCGGGACAGCACAAGAGACCCAGTACTTC
TRBV6-5,few,NA,TRBJ2-3,CASRIDSLDTQYF,TGTGCCAGCAGGATCGACAGCTTGGATACGCAGTATTTT
TRBV7-2,NA,TRBD2,TRBJ2-1,CASIGLAGGFEQFF,TGTGCCAGCATTGGACTAGCGGGAGGTTTTGAGCAGTTCTTC
TRBV10-2,few,TRBD2,TRBJ2-4,CASKSRDYKNIQYF,TGCGCCAGTAAAAGCCGGGACTACAAAAACATTCAGTACTTC